Below are 14 T cell receptor beta chains sequenced from a single sample in a study of breast tumors, draining lymph nodes, adjacent tissues. Each CDR3 protein gets one entry after TCRdb re-called the multiplex PCR reads with MiXCR. The sample lists 150,000 to 200,000 distinct CDR3 sequences, more than 25% occurring once. Breast cancer patients provided tissue from their axillary draining lymph nodes. Sequencing was performed on axillary lymph node tissue. The receptors stem from a female donor with breast cancer. Some clones in this sample may be carry-over from other donors' samples.

Comment on this clonotype: A much larger clone lies a single base off, so this may be a read error. The gene calls are TRBV6-1 and TRBJ2-7; D is unclear. The CDR3 spans 15 residues. Germline V lookup: CDR1 MNHNS, CDR2 SASEGT. Trimming pared 8 bases from V and 0 bases from J, leaving 17 bases between. This CDR3 reads CASALQATDSYEQYF. The DNA for the CDR3 is TGTGCCAGCGCGCTTCAAGCAACAGACTCCTACGAGCAGTACTTC.

This clonotype was seen repeatedly, ten times or more. The chain combines TRBV5-6 with TRBJ2-7; the D gene is possibly TRBD2 (6 bases). The CDR3 is 16 residues long. Germline CDR1 SGHDT, CDR2 YYEEEE. Trimming cost V 4 bases and J 5 bases, with 22 bases left between them. CDR3 sequence (DNA): TGTGCCAGCAGCGGCGGGGTCTTCTCAGGCGACAACGAGCAGTACTTC. This translates into CASSGGVFSGDNEQYF.

On this clonotype: Because the CDR3 is missing its conserved closing phenylalanine or tryptophan, this is likely a read error. Because the CDR3's place on the DNA is in doubt, the DNA is left out and the CDR3 is given as listed by TCRdb. The chain couples TRBV7-9 to TRBJ2-2. From its first to its last residue, the CDR3 has 8 amino acids. Germline V lookup: CDR1 SEHNR, CDR2 FQNEAQ (reference sequence). The CDR3 loop is CASSLGVV.

The sample holds many counts of this clonotype. The gene calls are TRBV6-5 and TRBJ1-5; D is unclear. The CDR3 length is 13 residues. V was shortened by 9 bases and J by 4 bases, with 13 bases between the two germline ends. Germline V gene sequence: CDR1 MNHEY, CDR2 SVGAGI. Here the CDR3 DNA reads TGTGCCAGTAAGAGCGGGCCGAATCAGCCCCAGCATTTT. Protein product: CASKSGPNQPQHF.

This clonotype was detected only a few times. This rearrangement joins TRBV4-1 to TRBJ1-1; TRBD1 matches at 9 bases. Germline CDR1 MGHRA, CDR2 YSYEKL. The V segment lost 2 bases and the J segment 1 base; nucleotides outside the gene matches: 2. This CDR3 contains 15 residues. The CDR3 DNA follows: TGCGCCAGCAGCCAACGGGACAGGGCGAACACTGAAGCTTTCTTT. Its protein is CASSQRDRANTEAFF.

A few counts support this clonotype. The rearrangement links TRBV9 to TRBJ1-1, with D maybe TRBD1 (5 bases). Deletions cut 2 bases from V and 7 bases from J, with 12 bases between. The germline gives CDR1 SGDLS, CDR2 YYNGEE. The CDR3 is 13 residues long. This CDR3 is CASSVSGQGEAFF. CDR3 coding DNA: TGTGCCAGCAGCGTCTCAGGTCAGGGTGAAGCTTTCTTT.

The sample holds many counts of this clonotype. The chain combines TRBV19 with TRBJ2-3, with 9 bases that match TRBD1. Germline-derived CDR1 and CDR2 are LNHDA and SQIVND (reference sequence). J gave up 2 bases and V 5 bases, and 5 bases lay outside the gene matches. The CDR3 totals 15 residues. CDR3 sequence reads: CASSHRQGDTDTQYF. The CDR3 DNA reads as TGTGCCAGTAGTCATAGACAGGGGGACACAGATACGCAGTATTTT.

Many counts were recorded for this clonotype. The rearrangement links TRBV6-2 or TRBV6-3 to TRBJ2-7; D is possibly TRBD1 (6 bases). From germline, CDR1 is MNHEY and CDR2 SVGEGT. V was cut by 11 bases and J by 0 bases, with 17 bases left in between. The CDR3 is 14 amino acids. This CDR3 is CACTDRPSSYEQYF. As DNA, the CDR3 is TGTGCCTGTACCGACAGGCCGAGCTCCTACGAGCAGTACTTC.

This clonotype was seen ten or more times. This sequence joins TRBV5-4 and TRBJ2-2, with D perhaps matching TRBD2 (6 bases). The CDR3 totals 15 residues. V lost 4 bases, J lost 6 bases, and 16 bases lay in between. CDR1 and CDR2 from the germline V gene are SGHNT and YYREEE (reference sequence). The chain's CDR3 is CASSRRDLVPGELFF. For the CDR3, the DNA is TGTGCCAGCAGCAGACGGGACTTAGTCCCCGGGGAGCTGTTTTTT.

This clonotype occurred a few times. This clone may be a read error of a much larger clone one base away. V gene TRBV11-3 combines with J gene TRBJ2-1; tentatively, D is TRBD1 (5 bases). Per the germline V gene, CDR1 is SGHNT and CDR2 is YENEEA. The V and J ends lost 4 bases and 9 bases respectively, with 13 bases between them. This CDR3 has 13 residues. The CDR3 DNA is TGTGCCAGCAGCTCGGACACCGTCACTGAGCAGTTCTTC. Translation: CASSSDTVTEQFF.

Notes on this clonotype: This CDR3 is missing its conserved last phenylalanine or tryptophan, likely due to a read error. This sequence joins TRBV20-1 and TRBJ2-7, with 7 bases matching TRBD1. Germline CDR1 reads DFQATT; CDR2 reads SNEGSKA (reference sequence). The CDR3 runs to 13 residues. CDR3 sequence: CSAIREGAGEQYL. Written as DNA, the CDR3 is TGCAGCGCCATACGTGAGGGGGCGGGCGAGCAGTACCTC.

This clonotype was found many times. This chain uses TRBV4-1 with TRBJ2-2, with 7 nucleotides matching TRBD1. The trim removed 0 bases at V and 0 bases at J, leaving 7 bases unmatched. CDR3 length: 18 residues. The germline gives CDR1 MGHRA, CDR2 YSYEKL. The CDR3 sequence is CASSQDGRGIANTGELFF. In nucleotides, the CDR3 is TGCGCCAGCAGCCAAGACGGCAGGGGGATCGCGAACACCGGGGAGCTGTTTTTT.

Regarding this clonotype: A much more abundant neighbour one base away suggests this may be a read error. The chain uses TRBV6-5 and TRBJ2-2; D is uncertain. V was shortened by 1 base and J by 4 bases, with 10 bases between the two germline ends. Germline V CDR1 and CDR2: MNHEY, SVGAGI. The CDR3 is 15 amino acids. CDR3 sequence reads: CASSYWTSSTGELFF. CDR3 in DNA: TGTGCCAGCAGTTACTGGACCAGCTCCACCGGGGAGCTGTTTTTT.

As for this clonotype: A much larger clone is a single base away; this may be a read error. This rearrangement joins TRBV20-1 to TRBJ1-5; perhaps TRBD1 as D (5 bases). The CDR3 length is 16 residues. Germline V lookup: CDR1 DFQATT, CDR2 SNEGSKA (reference sequence). Between the trimmed V and J ends, which lost 0 bases and 3 bases, there was a span of 15 bases. In DNA form, the CDR3 reads TGCAGTGCTAGAGATTTCCAGGGCCCTACCAATCAGCCCCAGCATTTT. This sequence encodes CSARDFQGPTNQPQHF.